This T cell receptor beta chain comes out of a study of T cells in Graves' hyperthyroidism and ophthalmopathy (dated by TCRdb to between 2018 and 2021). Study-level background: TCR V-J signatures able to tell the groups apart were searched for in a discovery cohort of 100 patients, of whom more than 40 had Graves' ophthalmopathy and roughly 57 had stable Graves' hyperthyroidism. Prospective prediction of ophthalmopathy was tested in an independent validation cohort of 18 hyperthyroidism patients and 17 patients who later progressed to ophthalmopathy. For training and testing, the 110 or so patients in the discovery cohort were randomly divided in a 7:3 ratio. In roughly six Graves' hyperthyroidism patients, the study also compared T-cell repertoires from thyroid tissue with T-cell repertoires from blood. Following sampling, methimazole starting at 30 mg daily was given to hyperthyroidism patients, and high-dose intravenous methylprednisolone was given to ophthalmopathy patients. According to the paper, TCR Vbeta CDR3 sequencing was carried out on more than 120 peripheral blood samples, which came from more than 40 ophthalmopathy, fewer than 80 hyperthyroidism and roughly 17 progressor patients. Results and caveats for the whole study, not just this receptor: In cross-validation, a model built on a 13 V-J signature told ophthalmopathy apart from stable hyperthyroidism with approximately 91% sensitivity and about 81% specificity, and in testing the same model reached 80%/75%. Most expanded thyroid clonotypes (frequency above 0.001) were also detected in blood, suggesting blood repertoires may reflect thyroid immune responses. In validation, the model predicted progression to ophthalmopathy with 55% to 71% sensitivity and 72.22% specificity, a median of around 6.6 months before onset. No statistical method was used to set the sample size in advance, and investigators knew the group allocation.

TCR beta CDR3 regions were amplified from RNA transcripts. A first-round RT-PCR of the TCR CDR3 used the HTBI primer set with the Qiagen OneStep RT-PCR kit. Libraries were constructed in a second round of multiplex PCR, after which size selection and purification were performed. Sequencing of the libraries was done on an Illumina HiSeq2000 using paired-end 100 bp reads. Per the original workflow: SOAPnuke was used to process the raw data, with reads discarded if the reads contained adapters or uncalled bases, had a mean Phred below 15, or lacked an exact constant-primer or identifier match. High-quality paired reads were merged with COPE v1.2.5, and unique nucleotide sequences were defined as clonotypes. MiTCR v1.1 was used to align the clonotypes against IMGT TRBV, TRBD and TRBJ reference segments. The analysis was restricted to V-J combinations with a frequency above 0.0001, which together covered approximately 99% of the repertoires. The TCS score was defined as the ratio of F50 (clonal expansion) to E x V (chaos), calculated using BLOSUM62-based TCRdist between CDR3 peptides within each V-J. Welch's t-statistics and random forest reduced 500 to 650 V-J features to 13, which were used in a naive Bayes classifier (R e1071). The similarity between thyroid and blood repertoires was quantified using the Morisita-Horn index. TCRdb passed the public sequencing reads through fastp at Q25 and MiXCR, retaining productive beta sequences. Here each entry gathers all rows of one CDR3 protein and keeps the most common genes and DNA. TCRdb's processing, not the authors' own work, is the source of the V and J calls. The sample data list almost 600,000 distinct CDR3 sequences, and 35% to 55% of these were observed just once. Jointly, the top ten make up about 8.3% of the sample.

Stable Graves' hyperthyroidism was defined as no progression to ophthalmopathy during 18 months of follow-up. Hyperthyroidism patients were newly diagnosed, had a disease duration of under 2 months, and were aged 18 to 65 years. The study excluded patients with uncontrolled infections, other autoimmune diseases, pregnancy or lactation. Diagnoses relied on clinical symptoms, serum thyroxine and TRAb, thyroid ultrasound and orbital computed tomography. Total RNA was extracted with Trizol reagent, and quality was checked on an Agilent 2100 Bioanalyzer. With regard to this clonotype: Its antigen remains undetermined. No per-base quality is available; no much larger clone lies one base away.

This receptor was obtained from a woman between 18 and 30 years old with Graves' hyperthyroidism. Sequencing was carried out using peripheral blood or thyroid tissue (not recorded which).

The nucleotides read TGTGCCACCAGTGATCAGACAACGCCTAACTATGGCTACACCTTC. It encodes CATSDQTTPNYGYTF. The rearranged chain carries TRBV24-1 and TRBJ1-2, with the D gene uncertain. The CDR3 goes from the cysteine to the phenylalanine over 15 residues. The DNA shown is the 45-base CDR3, in frame from base 1. CDR1 KGHDR and CDR2 SFDVKD are derived from the germline V gene. The junction carries 10 bases between V and J, which are trimmed by 3 bases and 0 bases respectively.